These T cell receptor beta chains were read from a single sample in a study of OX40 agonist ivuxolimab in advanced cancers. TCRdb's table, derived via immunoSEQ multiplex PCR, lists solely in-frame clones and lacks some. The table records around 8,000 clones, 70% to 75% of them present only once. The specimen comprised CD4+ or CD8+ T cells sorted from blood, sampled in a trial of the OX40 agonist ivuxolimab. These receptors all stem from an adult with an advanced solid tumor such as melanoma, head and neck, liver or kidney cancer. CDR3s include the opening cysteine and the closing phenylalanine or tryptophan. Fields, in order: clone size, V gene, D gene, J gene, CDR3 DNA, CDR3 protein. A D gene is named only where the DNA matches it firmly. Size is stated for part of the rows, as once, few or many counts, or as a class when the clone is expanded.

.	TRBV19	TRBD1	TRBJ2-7	TGTGCCAGTAGTATCGGGACAGGGTCCTACGAGCAGTACTTC	CASSIGTGSYEQYF
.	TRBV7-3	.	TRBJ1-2	TGTGCCAGCAGCCCGGCGGACAGAGGCATGTACACCTTC	CASSPADRGMYTF
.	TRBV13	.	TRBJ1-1	TGTGCCAGCAGCGAAGGGGGTTCGGACACTGAAGCTTTCTTT	CASSEGGSDTEAFF
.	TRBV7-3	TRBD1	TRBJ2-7	TGTGCCAGCAGCTTAGGCACAGGGGGTCCCTACGAGCAGTACTTC	CASSLGTGGPYEQYF
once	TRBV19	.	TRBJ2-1	TGTGCCAGTAGTATAGGAGGGGGATACGACAATGAGCAGTTCTTC	CASSIGGGYDNEQFF
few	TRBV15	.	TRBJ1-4	TGTGCCACCAGCAGAAGGAGGGTCCAGGCAACTAATGAAAAACTGTTTTTT	CATSRRRVQATNEKLFF
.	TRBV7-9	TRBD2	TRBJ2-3	TGTGCCAGCAGCTCCGCGGGGGAGTGGGTTACGCAGTATTTT	CASSSAGEWVTQYF
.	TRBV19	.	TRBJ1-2	TGTGCCAGTAGTGTGCAAAATCGAAAGACCTATGGCTACACCTTC	CASSVQNRKTYGYTF
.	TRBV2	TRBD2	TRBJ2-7	TGTGCCAGCTTAAGCGGGGGGGCGTACGAGCAGTACTTC	CASLSGGAYEQYF
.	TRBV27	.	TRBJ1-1	TGTGCCAGCAGTTGGCAGGATGAAGCTTTCTTT	CASSWQDEAFF
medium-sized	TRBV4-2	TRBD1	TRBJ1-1	TGTGCCAGCAGCCAAGGTTTAGGGACCAACCACAGGGGTGACACTGAAGCTTTCTTT	CASSQGLGTNHRGDTEAFF
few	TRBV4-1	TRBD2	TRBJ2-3	TGCGCCAGCAGCCCTTCGGGGGGGCCTCAAGATACGCAGTATTTT	CASSPSGGPQDTQYF
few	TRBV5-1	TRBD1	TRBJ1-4	TGCGCCAGCCAGAGGACAGGTTCTCGAGATGCAACTAATGAAAAACTGTTTTTT	CASQRTGSRDATNEKLFF
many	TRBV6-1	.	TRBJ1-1	TGTGCCAGCTCAGCCGAGGCAGAGCCGAACACTGAAGCTTTCTTT	CASSAEAEPNTEAFF
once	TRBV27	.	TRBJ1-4	TGTGCCAGCAGCCTAGACAGTGCAACTAATGAAAAACTGTTTTTT	CASSLDSATNEKLFF
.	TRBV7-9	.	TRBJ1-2	TGTGCCAGCACCCCCGGAGGGATCTTCTATGGCTACACCTTC	CASTPGGIFYGYTF
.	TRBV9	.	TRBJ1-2	TGTGCCAGCAGCGCCTATAAGGGGACTACGGGAGCTAACTATGGCTACACCTTC	CASSAYKGTTGANYGYTF
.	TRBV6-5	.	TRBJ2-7	TGTGCCACGGGGCAGGGATTATACGAGCAGTACTTC	CATGQGLYEQYF
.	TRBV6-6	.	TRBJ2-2	TGTGCCAGCAGTTATTCGCAGACCGGGGAGCTGTTTTTT	CASSYSQTGELFF
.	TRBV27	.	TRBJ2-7	TGTGCCAGCCGGCCCGCGGGCCATGGCGAGCAGTACTTC	CASRPAGHGEQYF
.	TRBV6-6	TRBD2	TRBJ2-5	TGTGCCAGCACCCCGGGGGGAAGACAAGAGACCCAGTACTTC	CASTPGGRQETQYF
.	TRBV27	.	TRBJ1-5	TGTGCCAGCAGTTTAGTTCCCCCAGGGGCAGGCAATCAGCCCCAGCATTTT	CASSLVPPGAGNQPQHF
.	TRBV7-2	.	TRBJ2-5	TGTGCCAGCAGCTTACTGATGGAACGAGAGACCCAGTACTTC	CASSLLMERETQYF
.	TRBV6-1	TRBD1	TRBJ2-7	TGTGCCAGCAGTCCCCAGGACAGGGGGCAAGACGAGCAGTACTTC	CASSPQDRGQDEQYF
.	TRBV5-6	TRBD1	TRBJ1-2	TGTGCCAGAGATCGAAGGACAGGGGACTATGGCTACACCTTC	CARDRRTGDYGYTF
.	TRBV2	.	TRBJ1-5	TGTGCCAGCAGTCCCGACAGCCACAATCAGCCCCAGCATTTT	CASSPDSHNQPQHF
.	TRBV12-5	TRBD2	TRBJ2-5	TGTGCTAGTGGTTTGGGCACCTCTAGCGGGGGGCCCCAAGAGACCCAGTACTTC	CASGLGTSSGGPQETQYF
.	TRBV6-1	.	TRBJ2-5	TGTGCCAGCAGTGAAAGTCCCGTAGTACAAGAGACCCAGTACTTC	CASSESPVVQETQYF
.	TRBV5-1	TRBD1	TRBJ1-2	TGCGCCAGCGGGACAGGGGTGGACTATGGCTACACCTTC	CASGTGVDYGYTF
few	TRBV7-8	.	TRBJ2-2	TGTGCCAGCAGCCCCTTGGGGCGGAGCACCGGGGAGCTGTTTTTT	CASSPLGRSTGELFF
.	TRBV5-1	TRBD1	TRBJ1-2	TGCGCCAGCAGCCAGACAGGGGGGAGCTATGGCTACACCTTC	CASSQTGGSYGYTF
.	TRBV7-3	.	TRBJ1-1	TGTGCCAGCAGCTTAGCCGGCACTGAAGCTTTCTTT	CASSLAGTEAFF
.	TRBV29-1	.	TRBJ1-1	TGTTGCGTGGGCAGGGCCACGGGCGCTTTCTTT	CCVGRATGAFF
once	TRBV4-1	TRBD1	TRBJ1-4	TGCGCCAGCAGGACCCGGGACAGGGGTGGTGAAAAACTGTTTTTT	CASRTRDRGGEKLFF
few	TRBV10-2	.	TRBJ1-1	TGCGCCAGCAGTGAGTCGACCGGCAGTCGGACTGAAGCTTTCTTT	CASSESTGSRTEAFF
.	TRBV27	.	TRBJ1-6	TGTGCCAGCAGTTTGGCATTCTTTAATTCACCCCTCCACTTT	CASSLAFFNSPLHF
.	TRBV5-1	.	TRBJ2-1	TGCGCCAGCAGCTTGTCAGGGCTCTACTCCTACAATGAGCAGTTCTTC	CASSLSGLYSYNEQFF
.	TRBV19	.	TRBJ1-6	TGTGCCAGTATATACAGGACGGACGGGAATTCACCCCTCCACTTT	CASIYRTDGNSPLHF
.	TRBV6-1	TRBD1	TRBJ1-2	TGTGCCACCGCCCGGGCCGGGACAGAGCATGGCTACACCTTC	CATARAGTEHGYTF
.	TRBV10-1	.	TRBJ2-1	TGCGCCAGCAGTGAGTCGGACGACTACAATGAGCAGTTCTTC	CASSESDDYNEQFF
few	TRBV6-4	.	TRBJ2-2	TGTGCCAGCAGTTCCGGGACGGCGGGTTCCGGGGAGCTGTTTTTT	CASSSGTAGSGELFF
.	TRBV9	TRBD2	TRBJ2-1	TGTGCCAGCAGCCCCTTTAGCGGGGGATACAATGAGCAGTTCTTC	CASSPFSGGYNEQFF
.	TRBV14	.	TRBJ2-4	TGTGCCAGCAGCCAGACGCAGGGGGGGCCCATTCAGTACTTC	CASSQTQGGPIQYF
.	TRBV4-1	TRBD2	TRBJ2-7	TGCGCCAGCAGCCAAGTGGGAGGGGTAGCCTACGAGCAGTACTTC	CASSQVGGVAYEQYF
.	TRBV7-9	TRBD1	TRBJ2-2	TGTGCCAGCAGCGGCACAGGGGCGATAAACACCGGGGAGCTGTTTTTT	CASSGTGAINTGELFF
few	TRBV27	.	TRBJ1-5	TGTGCCAGCAGTCCCCAACAGGGTGGGCAGCCCCAGCATTTT	CASSPQQGGQPQHF
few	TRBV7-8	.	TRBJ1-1	TGTGCCAGCAGCTTACCCGACAGATCCAACACTGAAGCTTTCTTT	CASSLPDRSNTEAFF
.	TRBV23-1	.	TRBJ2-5	TGCGCCAGCAGTCAAACAGATCTAGGCATTCGACCGGAGGAGACCCAGTACTTC	CASSQTDLGIRPEETQYF
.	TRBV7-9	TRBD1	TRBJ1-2	TGTGCCAGCAGCCTAGACAGGGATCGTTACTATGGCTACACCTTC	CASSLDRDRYYGYTF
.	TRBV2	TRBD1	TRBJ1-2	TGTGCCAGCAGTCCGGGCACCCAGGGGGCTAACTATGGCTACACCTTC	CASSPGTQGANYGYTF
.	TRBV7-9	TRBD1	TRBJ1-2	TGTGCCAGCAGCAAAATACAGGGGGCGCAGAATGGCTACACCTTC	CASSKIQGAQNGYTF